This entry lists 24 T cell receptor beta chains sequenced from one sample in a study of blood T cell repertoires in COVID-19. The table came from immunoSEQ multiplex PCR; TCRdb's copy has only in-frame clones and leaves some out. The sample carries a few hundred thousand clones, about 91% recorded once. The sequenced sample was peripheral blood. The receptors originated from a woman between 35 and 50 years old who had recovered from COVID-19.

This clone showed up just once. Mismatch with germline at one junction end may stem from a read error. The rearrangement uses TRBV7-9 and TRBJ1-3; 8 bases are a match to TRBD1. This CDR3 region has 16 residues. Germline V gene lookup returns CDR1 SEHNR and CDR2 FQNEAQ (reference sequence). The CDR3 region has the DNA TGTGCCAGCAGCTATGAAGCCAGGGGGCTTGGAGACACCATATATTTT. Translated: CASSYEARGLGDTIYF.

V gene TRBV6-1 combines with J gene TRBJ1-4; D call uncertain. The CDR3 runs 13 residues. The V gene lost 0 bases and the J gene lost 15 bases, with 14 bases spanning the gap. Germline loops: CDR1 MNHNS, CDR2 SASEGT. CDR3 DNA: TGTGCCAGCAGTGAAGCGCTGCAGGTTAAGGTGTTTTTT. Translated: CASSEALQVKVFF.

The rearrangement uses TRBV9 and TRBJ2-5, with 7 bases aligning to TRBD1. Germline CDR1 reads SGDLS; CDR2 reads YYNGEE. The CDR3 consists of 13 residues. The V segment lost 0 bases and the J segment 4 bases; nucleotides outside the gene matches: 0. CDR3 in amino acids: CASSVAGGETQYF. For the CDR3, the DNA is TGTGCCAGCAGCGTAGCAGGGGGAGAGACCCAGTACTTC.

This sequence joins TRBV4-1 and TRBJ2-5, with a tentative D call TRBD2 (6 bases). CDR1 MGHRA and CDR2 YSYEKL come from the germline V gene. The CDR3 sequence is 18 residues long. The V and J ends lost 0 bases and 0 bases respectively, with 17 bases between them. As DNA, the CDR3 is TGCGCCAGCAGCCAAGAGGATCGGAGGGGCGGGTACCAAGAGACCCAGTACTTC. Translation: CASSQEDRRGGYQETQYF.

V usage is TRBV6-2 or TRBV6-3 and J usage is TRBJ2-3; no definite D call. The CDR3 length is 11 residues. Germline CDR1 MNHEY, CDR2 SVGEGT. Between the trimmed V and J ends, which lost 5 bases and 8 bases, there was a span of 8 bases. The CDR3 sequence is CASSNIGTQYF. CDR3 nucleotides: TGTGCCAGCAGTAACATTGGTACGCAGTATTTT.

This sequence joins TRBV19 and TRBJ2-6; TRBD1 is a possible D gene (6 bases). Between the trimmed V and J ends, which lost 1 base and 0 bases, there was a span of 16 bases. The CDR3 has 19 amino acids. Per germline, CDR1 LNHDA and CDR2 SQIVND (reference sequence). The CDR3 loop reads CASSIGTGSLGSGANVLTF. The CDR3 DNA sequence: TGTGCCAGTAGTATAGGTACAGGGTCTCTAGGCTCTGGGGCCAACGTCCTGACTTTC.

CDR3: CASTVSTEAFF. The CDR3 bases are TGTGCCAGCACGGTGAGCACTGAAGCTTTCTTT. This chain uses TRBV7-9 with TRBJ1-1; no definite D call. V was pared by 7 bases and J by 4 bases, with 7 bases between. The CDR3 sequence is 11 residues long. Per germline, CDR1 SEHNR and CDR2 FQNEAQ (reference sequence).

This chain links TRBV6-5 with TRBJ1-5; D is unclear. The CDR3 consists of 15 residues. Germline V gives CDR1 MNHEY, CDR2 SVGAGI. V gave up 0 bases and J gave up 1 base, with 7 bases separating them. The CDR3 region is CASSYSRLSNQPQHF. For the CDR3, the DNA is TGTGCCAGCAGTTACTCGAGATTGAGCAATCAGCCCCAGCATTTT.

This chain connects TRBV30 to TRBJ2-1, with D possibly TRBD1 on 5 matching bases. V shed 0 bases and J shed 0 bases, with 15 bases lying between them. Germline CDR1 is GTSNPN and CDR2 is SVGIG (reference sequence). The CDR3 spans 17 residues. The CDR3, as DNA: TGTGCCTGGAGTGTCGGCCGGGCAGGGCGCTCCTACAATGAGCAGTTCTTC. The encoded protein is CAWSVGRAGRSYNEQFF. The whole variable domain, remainder taken from reference TRBV30 and TRBJ2-1, is SQTIHQWPATLVQPVGSPLSLECTVEGTSNPNLYWYRQAAGRGLQLLFYSVGIGQISSEVPQNLSASRPQDRQFILSSKKLLLSDSGFYLCAWSVGRAGRSYNEQFFGPGTRLTVL.

The rearrangement uses TRBV23-1 and TRBJ2-2, with unresolved D. TRBV23-1 qualifies as an ORF whose function is uncertain. The CDR3 has 15 residues. Trimming removed 4 bases from V and 4 bases from J, with 13 bases in between. This CDR3 is CASSRSWPSTGELFF. The CDR3, as DNA: TGCGCCAGCAGTCGGAGTTGGCCGTCCACCGGGGAGCTGTTTTTT.

The sample holds one count of this clone. The chain uses TRBV6-1 and TRBJ1-6, with 7 bases aligning to TRBD1. The V and J ends lost 3 bases and 10 bases, in that order; junction bases with no gene match: 6. The CDR3 is 14 amino acids. CDR1 and CDR2 (germline): MNHNS, SASEGT. The DNA for the CDR3 is TGTGCCAGCAGTGAGAACAGGGGCTTCTCACCCCTCCACTTT. This gives the protein CASSENRGFSPLHF.

The rearrangement joins TRBV18 to TRBJ2-5; weak D call: TRBD2 (5 bases). In germline, CDR1 is KGHSH, CDR2 LQKENI. CDR3 length equals 14 residues. Between the trimmed V and J ends, which lost 4 bases and 1 base, there was a span of 10 bases. The CDR3 loop is CASSLIRGQETQYF. The DNA for the CDR3 is TGTGCCAGCTCACTCATCCGGGGCCAAGAGACCCAGTACTTC.

The chain couples TRBV6-5 to TRBJ1-3, with a tentative D call TRBD1 (6 bases). V was trimmed by 4 bases and J by 4 bases, leaving 11 bases between them. The CDR3 runs to 14 residues. Germline V CDR1 and CDR2: MNHEY, SVGAGI. The CDR3 region is CASSSQGQGNTIYF. DNA for the CDR3: TGTGCCAGCAGTTCACAGGGTCAAGGAAACACCATATATTTT.

This clone was picked up one time. The chain links TRBV6-6 to TRBJ2-1; 9 bases map to TRBD2. The V gene end was trimmed by 6 bases and the J gene end by 0 bases; junction bases not matched to a gene: 6. The length of the CDR3 is 16 residues. Germline V gene data show CDR1 as MNHNY and CDR2 as SVGAGI (reference sequence). The CDR3 nucleotides are TGTGCCAGCAGCGATTTTAGCGGGGGCTCCTACAATGAGCAGTTCTTC. Amino acids: CASSDFSGGSYNEQFF.

V gene TRBV7-2 combines with J gene TRBJ2-3; 7 nucleotides line up with TRBD2. Germline CDR1 and CDR2: SGHTA and FQGNSA. This CDR3 contains 15 residues. With 3 bases clipped from V and 0 bases from J, the junction kept 3 bases outside the gene matches. CDR3 sequence: CASSLTGGSTDTQYF. For the CDR3, the DNA is TGTGCCAGCAGCTTGACGGGGGGAAGCACAGATACGCAGTATTTT.

This chain connects TRBV10-1 to TRBJ2-5, with TRBD2 matching 14 bases. CDR1 and CDR2 (germline): WNHNN, SYGVQD (reference sequence). V shed 5 bases and J 5 bases; nucleotides not matched to a gene: 10. The CDR3 totals 17 residues. The CDR3 here is CASSRGLAGGLGETQYF. Written as DNA, the CDR3 is TGCGCCAGCAGTCGTGGACTAGCGGGAGGTTTGGGGGAGACCCAGTACTTC.

V gene TRBV4-3 combines with J gene TRBJ2-2, with D possibly matching TRBD1 (6 bases). CDR3 length equals 17 residues. Per the germline V gene, CDR1 is LGHNA and CDR2 is YSLEER. Trimming shortened V by 1 base and J by 7 bases, and 19 bases separated the two germline ends. The CDR3 nucleotides read TGCGCCAGCAGCCAAGTAGGGCAGGGGTCGCCGAACGGGGAGCTGTTTTTT. It yields the protein CASSQVGQGSPNGELFF.

This chain uses TRBV3-1 (or the pseudogene TRBV3-2) with TRBJ2-7; 8 bases are a match to TRBD1. Germline V lookup: CDR1 LGHDT, CDR2 YNNKEL (reference sequence). With V trimmed by 2 bases and J by 4 bases, 7 bases remained unmatched. There are 15 residues in the CDR3. The CDR3 here is CASSQTDRARYEQYF. CDR3 nucleotide sequence: TGTGCCAGCAGCCAAACGGACAGGGCTCGATACGAGCAGTACTTC.

This clone appeared once. The V and J genes are TRBV11-3 and TRBJ2-2; TRBD2 might be the D (6 bases). Germline loops: CDR1 SGHNT, CDR2 YENEEA. V lost 3 bases, J lost 1 base, and 21 bases lay in between. This CDR3 is 19 amino acids long. In nucleotides, the CDR3 is TGTGCCAGCAGCTTGGGGCCGAGGAGAGCGGGCTTGAACACCGGGGAGCTGTTTTTT. Translating it yields CASSLGPRRAGLNTGELFF. The whole variable domain, filled in from reference TRBV11-3 and TRBJ2-2, reads EAGVVQSPRYKIIEKKQPVAFWCNPISGHNTLYWYLQNLGQGPELLIRYENEEAVDDSQLPKDRFSAERLKGVDSTLKIQPAELGDSAVYLCASSLGPRRAGLNTGELFFGEGSRLTVL.

The chain is built from TRBV6-2 or TRBV6-3 and TRBJ2-4; 9 bases align to TRBD1. V shed 6 bases, J shed 8 bases, and the junction held 8 bases outside the gene matches. The germline gives CDR1 MNHEY, CDR2 SVGEGT. The CDR3 is 14 amino acids. The CDR3 region has the DNA TGTGCCAGCAGCCAACCCGGACAGGGGTACATTCAGTACTTC. It is translated as CASSQPGQGYIQYF.

This chain uses TRBV5-1 with TRBJ1-4; TRBD1 is a possible D gene (5 bases). Germline CDR1 is SGHRS and CDR2 is YFSETQ. Trimming stripped 5 bases from V and 0 bases from J, with 17 bases between. CDR3 length equals 17 residues. Here the CDR3 reads CASRYDSLLATNEKLFF. CDR3 bases: TGCGCCAGCAGATATGACAGCCTCCTTGCAACTAATGAAAAACTGTTTTTT.

The V gene is TRBV10-3, the J gene TRBJ2-7, with 16 bases identical to TRBD2. The CDR3 covers 13 residues. Germline trimming cut 10 bases from V and 7 bases from J; bases unmatched to any gene: 4. Germline assignment: CDR1 ENHRY and CDR2 SYGVKD. DNA for the CDR3: TGTGCCACGGGACTAGCGGGAGGGCGAGAGCAGTACGTC. Translation: CATGLAGGREQYV.

The DNA of the CDR3 is TGTGCCATCAGTGAATCAGGGACTTCCTACGAGCAGTACGTC. Amino acid sequence: CAISESGTSYEQYV. The chain employs TRBV10-3 and TRBJ2-7, with a possible D match to TRBD2 (6 bases). The germline CDR1 and CDR2 sequences are ENHRY and SYGVKD. There are 14 residues in the CDR3. Trimming removed 3 bases at V and 1 base at J, with 10 bases between.

This chain uses TRBV2 with TRBJ1-4; 8 bases map to TRBD1. CDR3 size: 15 residues. V shed 7 bases and J 5 bases; nucleotides not matched to a gene: 9. The germline V gene has CDR1 SNHLY and CDR2 FYNNEI. The CDR3 coding sequence is TGTGCCAGCACCACATCAGGGGGCTTAAATGAAAAACTGTTTTTT. This codes for CASTTSGGLNEKLFF.